These 21 T cell receptor beta chains originate from one sample sequenced in a study of shared clonotypes between healthy human individuals. Assay: immunoSEQ multiplex PCR; the TCRdb copy retains only in-frame clones and omits some. The sample has hundreds of thousands of clones, 96% seen once. Naive-designated CD8 cells lacked CD45RO, were positively enriched for CCR7, and omitted terminally differentiated effector memory CD45RA+ cells. The sample was naive CD8+ T cells sorted from blood. The source of these receptors is a woman in her thirties in good health.

The rearrangement uses TRBV27 and TRBJ2-5; TRBD2 matches 16 bases. The germline gives CDR1 MNHEY, CDR2 SMNVEV (reference sequence). The CDR3 consists of 16 residues. Trimming removed 6 bases from V and 4 bases from J; junction bases left unmatched: 5. CDR3 bases: TGTGCCAGCAGGGGACTAGCGGGAGGGCCTGGAGAGACCCAGTACTTC. This codes for CASRGLAGGPGETQYF.

The chain carries TRBV27 and TRBJ2-2; either TRBD1 or TRBD2 may supply D (5 bases each). CDR3 length: 15 amino acids. Germline V lookup: CDR1 MNHEY, CDR2 SMNVEV (reference sequence). Trimming pared 2 bases from V and 5 bases from J, leaving 12 bases between. The CDR3 region has the DNA TGTGCCAGCAGTTTACTCGGGGCTGGAACCGGGGAGCTGTTTTTT. This codes for CASSLLGAGTGELFF.

The chain recombines TRBV6-5 with TRBJ2-6; a weak D match, TRBD1 (5 bases). Germline assignment: CDR1 MNHEY and CDR2 SVGAGI. This CDR3 region has 14 residues. V was shortened by 6 bases and J by 3 bases, with 9 bases between the two germline ends. The CDR3 spells CASSQGFGANVLTF. The CDR3 region has the DNA TGTGCCAGCAGCCAGGGCTTTGGGGCCAACGTCCTGACTTTC.

The rearrangement links TRBV27 to TRBJ2-1; 7 bases agree with TRBD2. This CDR3 spans 15 amino acids. After removal of 1 base from V and 6 bases from J, the junction contained 6 bases not matched to a gene. The V gene's germline CDR1 is MNHEY and CDR2 SMNVEV (reference sequence). CDR3 nucleotides: TGTGCCAGCAGTTTATGGCTAGCTAGCGGCAATGAGCAGTTCTTC. Translating gives CASSLWLASGNEQFF.

V usage is TRBV28 and J usage is TRBJ2-4, with D perhaps assigned TRBD1 or TRBD2 (5 bases each). This CDR3 spans 13 amino acids. V lost 8 bases, J lost 1 base, and 9 bases lay in between. Per germline, CDR1 MDHEN and CDR2 SYDVKM. Here the CDR3 DNA reads TGTGCCAGCGGGGGATTGGCCAAAAACATTCAGTACTTC. This gives the protein CASGGLAKNIQYF.

V is TRBV9 and J is TRBJ1-2, with D hard to call. Trimming stripped 4 bases from V and 5 bases from J, with 15 bases between. Germline V gene sequence: CDR1 SGDLS, CDR2 YYNGEE. This CDR3 has 14 residues. CDR3 sequence reads: CASSPTPGLYGYTF. DNA for the CDR3: TGTGCCAGCAGCCCCACCCCGGGCCTATATGGCTACACCTTC.

This chain links TRBV2 with TRBJ1-5, with D perhaps matching TRBD1 (6 bases). Trimming took 2 bases from V and 6 from J, leaving 8 bases between them. CDR3 size: 13 residues. CDR1 is SNHLY, CDR2 FYNNEI, per germline. In DNA, the CDR3 is TGTGCCAGCAGTGAAAGGGGGGGTCAGCCCCAGCATTTT. Protein sequence: CASSERGGQPQHF.

The chain uses TRBV5-8 and TRBJ2-7; a possible D gene is TRBD2 (5 bases). CDR1 and CDR2 (germline): SGHTS, YDEGEE. V lost 4 bases, J lost 3 bases, and 17 bases lay in between. CDR3 length: 15 residues. The CDR3 DNA sequence: TGTGCCAGCAGCCACGTACCTTGGGGAGTCTACGAGCAGTACTTC. This sequence encodes CASSHVPWGVYEQYF.

This sequence joins TRBV28 and TRBJ2-2; TRBD1 is a possible D gene (6 bases). Germline CDR1 is MDHEN and CDR2 is SYDVKM. Trimming pared 5 bases from V and 8 bases from J, leaving 15 bases between. CDR3 length: 14 residues. The CDR3 nucleotides are TGTGCCAGCAGTAAAATTACAGGGACAGGGGAGCTGTTTTTT. It specifies CASSKITGTGELFF.

This chain links TRBV11-2 with TRBJ2-1; 15 bases match TRBD2. This CDR3 is built from 16 residues. From germline, CDR1 is SGHAT and CDR2 FQNNGV. J was trimmed by 4 bases and V by 8 bases; bases with no gene match: 6. The CDR3 region has the DNA TGTGCCAGCTACGGACTAGCGGGAGGGCCTTACAATGAGCAGTTCTTC. Translating gives CASYGLAGGPYNEQFF. The full variable domain, its missing parts supplied by reference TRBV11-2 and TRBJ2-1, is EAGVAQSPRYKIIEKRQSVAFWCNPISGHATLYWYQQILGQGPKLLIQFQNNGVVDDSQLPKDRFSAERLKGVDSTLKIQPAKLEDSAVYLCASYGLAGGPYNEQFFGPGTRLTVL.

This clone appeared once. Here the CDR3 reads CASSPGLNNSPLHF. The CDR3 DNA sequence: TGTGCCAGCAGCCCCGGATTAAATAATTCACCCCTCCACTTT. This chain connects TRBV13 to TRBJ1-6, with D unresolved. CDR3 length: 14 residues. The germline V gene has CDR1 PRHDT and CDR2 FYEKMQ (reference sequence). The V end was cut by 5 bases, the J end by 5 bases, with 10 bases between.

V and J are TRBV23-1 and TRBJ2-7; 7 positions match TRBD1. TRBV23-1 carries the ORF label, with uncertain function. The CDR3 extends over 17 amino acids. The junction had 10 bases not matched to a gene; V was cut back by 2 bases and J by 0 bases. In nucleotides, the CDR3 is TGCGCCAGCAGTCAACCCGAGAAGGGGGCGAGCTCCTACGAGCAGTACTTC. Translated: CASSQPEKGASSYEQYF.

The rearrangement links TRBV18 to TRBJ1-1; D unresolved. V shed 5 bases and J shed 3 bases, with 13 bases lying between them. Germline-derived CDR1 and CDR2 are KGHSH and LQKENI. The CDR3 runs to 14 residues. CDR3 bases: TGTGCCAGCTCATCTACCACGGAGGACACTGAAGCTTTCTTT. Translated, it gives CASSSTTEDTEAFF.

The CDR3 loop reads CASSLVDGKNIQYF. In DNA, the CDR3 is TGTGCCAGCAGCTTGGTGGACGGGAAAAACATTCAGTACTTC. This sequence joins TRBV7-9 and TRBJ2-4; no firm D call. V was clipped by 3 bases and J by 4 bases, with 10 bases between them. Looked up from germline, CDR1 is SEHNR and CDR2 is FQNEAQ (reference sequence). The CDR3 consists of 14 residues.

The chain links TRBV27 to TRBJ2-2, with TRBD2 as a possible D gene (5 bases). Germline CDR1 reads MNHEY; CDR2 reads SMNVEV (reference sequence). The CDR3 is 14 amino acids. Trimming removed 0 bases at V and 6 bases at J, with 8 bases between. CDR3 DNA: TGTGCCAGCAGTTTATCCCTAGCCGCCGGGGAGCTGTTTTTT. Translating it yields CASSLSLAAGELFF.

The rearrangement joins TRBV29-1 to TRBJ2-1; TRBD2 matches 9 bases. The CDR3 spans 18 residues. The trim removed 4 bases at V and 0 bases at J, leaving 13 bases unmatched. CDR1 and CDR2 (germline): SQVTM, ANQGSEA. The CDR3 bases are TGCAGCGTTGTGGATCCTAGCGGGGCTACTAGCTCCTACAATGAGCAGTTCTTC. The encoded protein is CSVVDPSGATSSYNEQFF.

The chain links TRBV28 to TRBJ1-4; no firm D call. Looked up from germline, CDR1 is MDHEN and CDR2 is SYDVKM. This CDR3 is 14 amino acids long. Trimming cost V 2 bases and J 4 bases, with 8 bases left between them. The CDR3 protein is CASSLEGRNEKLFF. The CDR3 DNA is TGTGCCAGCAGTTTAGAGGGCCGTAATGAAAAACTGTTTTTT.

To note about this clone: Its ends do not fully match the called genes, so a read error is possible. The rearrangement links TRBV5-6 to TRBJ1-1, with D possibly TRBD1 on 6 matching bases. Germline CDR1 and CDR2: SGHDT and YYEEEE. The CDR3 covers 14 residues. CDR3 DNA sequence: TGTGCCAGCAGATTGGGGGCGATGAACACTGAAGCTTTCTTT. This sequence encodes CASRLGAMNTEAFF. The full variable domain, its missing parts supplied by reference TRBV5-6 and TRBJ1-1, is DAGVTQSPTHLIKTRGQQVTLRCSPKSGHDTVSWYQQALGQGPQFIFQYYEEEERQRGNFPDRFSGHQFPNYSSELNVNALLLGDSALYLCASRLGAMNTEAFFGQGTRLTVV.

This CDR3 reads CASSLGQAAEAFF. The CDR3 DNA reads TGTGCCAGCAGTTTGGGACAGGCGGCTGAAGCTTTCTTT. J is TRBJ1-1 and V is TRBV25-1; 8 positions agree with TRBD1. Germline CDR1 is MGHDK and CDR2 is SYGVNS. The CDR3 consists of 13 residues. The junction had 5 bases not matched to a gene; V was cut back by 5 bases and J by 6 bases.

This sequence joins TRBV6-5 and TRBJ2-7; D is ambiguous. The CDR3 contains 14 residues. V was cut by 0 bases and J by 3 bases, with 9 bases left in between. Per germline, CDR1 MNHEY and CDR2 SVGAGI. CDR3 residues: CASSYSVSLYEQYF. CDR3 nucleotide sequence: TGTGCCAGCAGTTACTCGGTCTCTCTCTACGAGCAGTACTTC.

This rearrangement joins TRBV6-5 to TRBJ1-2; 9 bases are shared with TRBD1. V lost 2 bases and J lost 7; bases outside the gene matches: 5. CDR1 and CDR2 from the germline V gene are MNHEY and SVGAGI. This CDR3 spans 14 amino acids. The CDR3 DNA follows: TGTGCCAGCAGTTACGGGACAGGGAATAGTGGCTACACCTTC. It codes for CASSYGTGNSGYTF.